Below, 16 T cell receptor beta chains from the same sample are listed, as sequenced in a study of cytomegalovirus exposure and HLA in healthy donors. Clones were sequenced by immunoSEQ multiplex PCR, and TCRdb holds only the in-frame ones, with some missing. This sample yields around 98,000 clones, of which around nine tenths are seen a single time; about 4% belongs to the top ten. Sample: PBMCs. The receptors come from a woman aged 25 to 45 in good health and CMV-seronegative.

The CDR3: CASSGVNSYEQYF. The CDR3 DNA reads as TGTGCCAGCAGTGGGGTGAACAGCTACGAGCAGTACTTC. V and J are TRBV2 and TRBJ2-7, with D unclear. V was trimmed by 4 bases and J by 3 bases, leaving 10 bases between them. The CDR3 runs 13 residues. CDR1 is SNHLY and CDR2 is FYNNEI in the germline V gene. The variable domain in full, completed from reference TRBV2 and TRBJ2-7, reads EPEVTQTPSHQVTQMGQEVILRCVPISNHLYFYWYRQILGQKVEFLVSFYNNEISEKSEIFDDQFSVERPDGSNFTLKIRSTKLEDSAMYFCASSGVNSYEQYFGPGTRLTVT.

The chain is built from TRBV27 and TRBJ1-1, with TRBD1 as a possible D gene (5 bases). This CDR3 has 12 residues. The ends were cut back, 6 bases at V and 8 bases at J, with 13 bases in the middle. Germline V CDR1 and CDR2: MNHEY, SMNVEV (reference sequence). CDR3 protein: CASRSARGEAFF. The DNA for the CDR3 is TGTGCCAGCAGGTCTGCGCGGGGGGAAGCTTTCTTT.

This chain's CDR3 is CASSPRGLTNEKLFF. CDR3 bases: TGTGCCAGCAGCCCGAGAGGGTTAACTAATGAAAAACTGTTTTTT. The chain employs TRBV11-2 and TRBJ1-4; D is unclear. V lost 5 bases and J lost 1, with 11 bases in between. The CDR3 is 15 amino acids. Per the germline V gene, CDR1 is SGHAT and CDR2 is FQNNGV.

To note about this clone: One end of the junction varies from germline; a read error may be responsible. The genes are TRBV14 and TRBJ2-7, with D maybe TRBD1 (5 bases). This CDR3 spans 13 amino acids. Germline V CDR1 and CDR2: SGHDN, FVKESK. The DNA for the CDR3 is TGTGCCAGCAGCCAAGACCGTAGGCTCCTAGGGGACTTC. Its protein is CASSQDRRLLGDF.

The rearrangement uses TRBV2 and TRBJ2-1, with 8 nucleotides matching TRBD2. Trimming removed 8 bases from V and 10 bases from J; junction bases left unmatched: 4. CDR3 length: 11 amino acids. Germline V gives CDR1 SNHLY, CDR2 FYNNEI. In nucleotides, the CDR3 is TGTGCCAGCTTTATAGCGGGAGAGCAGTTCTTC. Its protein product is CASFIAGEQFF. Based on the CDR3 plus reference TRBV2 and TRBJ2-1, the full variable domain is EPEVTQTPSHQVTQMGQEVILRCVPISNHLYFYWYRQILGQKVEFLVSFYNNEISEKSEIFDDQFSVERPDGSNFTLKIRSTKLEDSAMYFCASFIAGEQFFGPGTRLTVL.

This clone was picked up a small number of times. The V call is TRBV7-6, the J call TRBJ1-2, with D perhaps TRBD1 (5 bases). From germline, CDR1 is SGHVS and CDR2 FNYEAQ. This CDR3 spans 14 amino acids. V lost 1 base and J 4 bases, leaving 10 bases between the germline ends. CDR3 amino acids: CASSLDTGPYGYTF. In nucleotides, the CDR3 is TGTGCCAGCAGCTTAGACACAGGCCCCTATGGCTACACCTTC.

The J gene is TRBJ1-1, the V gene TRBV7-8, with 8 bases fitting TRBD1. The junction had 10 bases not matched to a gene; V was cut back by 7 bases and J by 0 bases. The length of the CDR3 is 16 residues. CDR1 is SGHVS and CDR2 is FQNEAQ in the germline V gene. The CDR3 DNA sequence: TGTGCCAGCACCCGGACAGGGAGTATCCTGAACACTGAAGCTTTCTTT. It translates to CASTRTGSILNTEAFF. Variable domain in full (rest from reference TRBV7-8 and TRBJ1-1): GAGVSQSPRYKVAKRGQDVALRCDPISGHVSLFWYQQALGQGPEFLTYFQNEAQLDKSGLPSDRFFAERPEGSVSTLKIQRTQQEDSAVYLCASTRTGSILNTEAFFGQGTRLTVV.

The gene calls are TRBV29-1 and TRBJ2-1; D gene uncertain. The germline V gene encodes CDR1 SQVTM and CDR2 ANQGSEA. This CDR3 contains 10 residues. V lost 4 bases to trimming and J lost 9 bases, with 7 bases between them. CDR3 region: CSVVPGEQFF. CDR3 coding DNA: TGCAGCGTTGTCCCGGGTGAGCAGTTCTTC.

This chain uses TRBV30 with TRBJ2-5; D is perhaps TRBD2 (6 bases). The V gene lost 8 bases and the J gene lost 5 bases, with 18 bases spanning the gap. The CDR3 is 13 residues long. Germline-derived CDR1 and CDR2 are GTSNPN and SVGIG (reference sequence). The CDR3: CARPACGGETQYF. CDR3 nucleotide sequence: TGTGCCCGGCCGGCGTGTGGAGGGGAGACCCAGTACTTC.

CDR3 residues: CASSQGPGQGMDEQFF. The CDR3 bases are TGCGCCAGCAGTCAGGGACCGGGACAGGGAATGGATGAGCAGTTCTTC. V gene TRBV5-1 combines with J gene TRBJ2-1, with 9 bases that match TRBD1. The V and J ends lost 5 bases and 8 bases, in that order; junction bases with no gene match: 14. The CDR3 runs to 16 residues. Germline CDR1 reads SGHRS; CDR2 reads YFSETQ.

The chain joins TRBV6-5 to TRBJ1-2; 8 nucleotides match TRBD1. The CDR3 loop spans 13 amino acids. Germline V gives CDR1 MNHEY, CDR2 SVGAGI. The V and J ends lost 7 bases and 7 bases, in that order; junction bases with no gene match: 8. DNA of the CDR3: TGTGCCAGCACCCGCTCCAGGGGGCTTGGCTACACCTTC. Translation gives CASTRSRGLGYTF.

The genes are TRBV6-5 and TRBJ2-2; TRBD1 matches 8 bases. J gave up 1 base and V 2 bases, and 3 bases lay outside the gene matches. Germline CDR1 is MNHEY and CDR2 is SVGAGI. This CDR3 is 16 amino acids long. The CDR3 protein is CASSYLDRENTGELFF. CDR3 nucleotide sequence: TGTGCCAGCAGTTACCTGGACAGGGAGAACACCGGGGAGCTGTTTTTT.

The chain links TRBV7-8 to TRBJ1-2; D remains unclear. Looked up from germline, CDR1 is SGHVS and CDR2 is FQNEAQ. Between the trimmed V and J ends, which lost 2 bases and 2 bases, there was a span of 9 bases. This CDR3 spans 14 amino acids. The CDR3 DNA reads TGTGCCAGCAGCTTAAGAGGAGGAAACTATGGCTACACCTTC. Translated, it gives CASSLRGGNYGYTF.

This chain joins TRBV7-9 and TRBJ1-1; TRBD1 agrees at 10 bases. The CDR3 runs 14 residues. V dropped 5 bases and J dropped 11; count of bases not matched to a gene: 11. Germline CDR1 reads SEHNR; CDR2 reads FQNEAQ (reference sequence). The CDR3 DNA follows: TGTGCCAGCAGCCTCCCCGGGACAGGGGCTAAGGCTTTCTTT. This encodes CASSLPGTGAKAFF.

The chain employs TRBV7-3 and TRBJ2-7; TRBD2 is a possible D gene (6 bases). The CDR3 extends over 14 amino acids. CDR1 and CDR2 from the germline V gene are SGHTA and FQGTGA. Trimming cost V 6 bases and J 2 bases, with 14 bases left between them. The CDR3: CASRENAGPYEQYF. In DNA, the CDR3 is TGTGCCAGCAGGGAAAATGCGGGACCCTACGAGCAGTACTTC.

V usage is TRBV6-6 and J usage is TRBJ2-7; D not resolved. Germline CDR1 is MNHNY and CDR2 is SVGAGI (reference sequence). V was pared by 2 bases and J by 7 bases, with 9 bases between. The length of the CDR3 is 12 residues. CDR3 in DNA: TGTGCCAGCAGTTACGGCCATCAGGAGCAGTACTTC. It codes for CASSYGHQEQYF.